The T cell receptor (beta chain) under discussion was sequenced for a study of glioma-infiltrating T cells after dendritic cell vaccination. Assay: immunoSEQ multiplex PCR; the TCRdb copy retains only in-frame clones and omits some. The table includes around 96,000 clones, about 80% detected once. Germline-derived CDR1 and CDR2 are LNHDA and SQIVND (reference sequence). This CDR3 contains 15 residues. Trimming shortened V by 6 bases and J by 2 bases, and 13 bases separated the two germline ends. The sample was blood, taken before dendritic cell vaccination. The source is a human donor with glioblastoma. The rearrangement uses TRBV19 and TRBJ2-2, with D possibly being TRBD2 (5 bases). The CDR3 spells CASSRGRGNTGELFF. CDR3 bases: TGTGCCAGTAGCAGAGGACGGGGAAACACCGGGGAGCTGTTTTTT.